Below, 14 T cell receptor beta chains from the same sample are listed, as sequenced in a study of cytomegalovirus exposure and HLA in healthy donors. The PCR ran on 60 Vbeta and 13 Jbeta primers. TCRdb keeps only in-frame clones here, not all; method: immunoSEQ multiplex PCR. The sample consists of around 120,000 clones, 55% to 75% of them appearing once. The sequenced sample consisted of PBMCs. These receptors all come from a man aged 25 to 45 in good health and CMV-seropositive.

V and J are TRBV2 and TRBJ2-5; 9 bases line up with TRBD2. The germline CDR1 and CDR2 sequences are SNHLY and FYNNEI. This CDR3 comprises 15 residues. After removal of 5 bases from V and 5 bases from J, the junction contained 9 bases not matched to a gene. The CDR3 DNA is TGTGCCAGCAGTAGGTCAGGGGCGGGAGGGGAGACCCAGTACTTC. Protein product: CASSRSGAGGETQYF.

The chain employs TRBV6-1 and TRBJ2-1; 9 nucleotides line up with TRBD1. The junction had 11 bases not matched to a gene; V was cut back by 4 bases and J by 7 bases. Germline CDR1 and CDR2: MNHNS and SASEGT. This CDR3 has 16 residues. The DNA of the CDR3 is TGTGCCAGCAGTGGAACAGGGGGCGGTGTGCTTAATGAGCAGTTCTTC. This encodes CASSGTGGGVLNEQFF.

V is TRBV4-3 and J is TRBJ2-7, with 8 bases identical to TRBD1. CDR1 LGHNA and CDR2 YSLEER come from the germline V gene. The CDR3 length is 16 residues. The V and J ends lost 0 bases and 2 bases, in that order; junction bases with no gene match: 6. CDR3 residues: CASSQEAGGLTYEQYF. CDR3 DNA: TGCGCCAGCAGCCAAGAGGCAGGGGGCTTAACCTACGAGCAGTACTTC.

CDR3 region: CSGGTGGEAEAFF. DNA for the CDR3: TGCAGCGGTGGGACAGGTGGAGAGGCTGAAGCTTTCTTT. The chain combines TRBV29-1 with TRBJ1-1; TRBD1 agrees at 8 bases. V dropped 7 bases and J dropped 6; count of bases not matched to a gene: 10. Per germline, CDR1 SQVTM and CDR2 ANQGSEA. The CDR3 has 13 residues.

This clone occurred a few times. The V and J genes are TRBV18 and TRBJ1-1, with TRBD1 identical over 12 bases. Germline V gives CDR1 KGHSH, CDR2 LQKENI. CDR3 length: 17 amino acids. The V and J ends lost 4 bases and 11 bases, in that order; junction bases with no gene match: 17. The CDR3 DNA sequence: TGTGCCAGCTCACTCCTCACTACCGGGACAGGGGGCGGTGGGGCTTTCTTT. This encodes CASSLLTTGTGGGGAFF.

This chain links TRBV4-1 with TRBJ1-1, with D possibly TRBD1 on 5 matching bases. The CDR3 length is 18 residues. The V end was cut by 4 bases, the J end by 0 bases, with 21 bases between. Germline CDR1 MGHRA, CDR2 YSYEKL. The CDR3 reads CASSPSFRLDSLNTEAFF. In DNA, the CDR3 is TGCGCCAGCAGCCCCTCTTTTAGGCTTGACAGCTTGAACACTGAAGCTTTCTTT.

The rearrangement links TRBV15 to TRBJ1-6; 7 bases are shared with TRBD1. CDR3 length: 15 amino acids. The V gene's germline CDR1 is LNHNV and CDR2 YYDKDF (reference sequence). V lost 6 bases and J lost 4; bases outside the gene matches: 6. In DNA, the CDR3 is TGTGCCACCAGACGGGGACAGCCGTATAATTCACCCCTCCACTTT. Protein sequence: CATRRGQPYNSPLHF. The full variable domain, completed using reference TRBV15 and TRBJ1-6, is DAMVIQNPRYQVTQFGKPVTLSCSQTLNHNVMYWYQQKSSQAPKLLFHYYDKDFNNEADTPDNFQSRRPNTSFCFLDIRSPGLGDTAMYLCATRRGQPYNSPLHFGNGTRLTVT.

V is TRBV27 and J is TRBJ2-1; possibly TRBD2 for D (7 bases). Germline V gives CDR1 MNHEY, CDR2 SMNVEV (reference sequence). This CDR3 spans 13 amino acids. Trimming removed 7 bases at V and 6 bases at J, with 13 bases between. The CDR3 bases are TGTGCCAGCACTTTGGGAGGGGGCAATGAGCAGTTCTTC. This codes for CASTLGGGNEQFF.

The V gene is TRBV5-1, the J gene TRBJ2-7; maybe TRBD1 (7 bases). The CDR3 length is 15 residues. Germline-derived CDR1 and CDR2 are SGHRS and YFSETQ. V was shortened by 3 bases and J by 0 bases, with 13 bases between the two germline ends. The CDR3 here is CASSYQGGGSYEQYF. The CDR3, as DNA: TGCGCCAGCAGCTACCAGGGGGGCGGCTCCTACGAGCAGTACTTC.

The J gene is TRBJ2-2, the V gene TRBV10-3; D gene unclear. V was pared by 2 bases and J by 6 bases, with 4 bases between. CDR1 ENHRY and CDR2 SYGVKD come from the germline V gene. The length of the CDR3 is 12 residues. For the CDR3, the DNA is TGTGCCATCAGTGAGAGAGCCGGGGAGCTGTTTTTT. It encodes CAISERAGELFF.

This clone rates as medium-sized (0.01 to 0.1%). CDR3 loop: CASSSGTGGRTEAFF. CDR3 coding DNA: TGCGCCAGCAGCTCCGGGACAGGGGGCCGAACTGAAGCTTTCTTT. The J gene is TRBJ1-1, the V gene TRBV5-1; 12 bases align to TRBD1. V lost 3 bases and J lost 5; bases outside the gene matches: 5. The CDR3 runs to 15 residues. Germline V CDR1 and CDR2: SGHRS, YFSETQ.

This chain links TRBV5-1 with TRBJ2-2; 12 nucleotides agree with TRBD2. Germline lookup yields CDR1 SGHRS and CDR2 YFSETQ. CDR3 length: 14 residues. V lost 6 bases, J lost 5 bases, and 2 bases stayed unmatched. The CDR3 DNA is TGCGCCAGCACTAGCGGGAGGGTGACCGGGGAGCTGTTTTTT. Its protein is CASTSGRVTGELFF.

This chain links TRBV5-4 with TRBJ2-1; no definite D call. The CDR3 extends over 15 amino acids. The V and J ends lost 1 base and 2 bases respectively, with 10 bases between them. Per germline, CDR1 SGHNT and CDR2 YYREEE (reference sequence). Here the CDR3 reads CASSLWQAAYNEQFF. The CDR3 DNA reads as TGTGCCAGCAGCTTGTGGCAGGCTGCCTACAATGAGCAGTTCTTC.

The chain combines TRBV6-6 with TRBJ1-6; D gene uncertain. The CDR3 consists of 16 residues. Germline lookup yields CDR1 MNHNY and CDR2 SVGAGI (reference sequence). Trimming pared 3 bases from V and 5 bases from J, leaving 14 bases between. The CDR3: CASSYMQALDNSPLHF. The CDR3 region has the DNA TGTGCCAGCAGTTATATGCAGGCGCTCGATAATTCACCCCTCCACTTT.